This T cell receptor (beta chain) stems from a study of cytomegalovirus exposure and HLA in healthy donors listed by TCRdb under 2017. In terms of the full investigation: An earlier analysis of 587 of the donors reported 276 Gb of sequence data and about 120 million unique TCR beta sequences obtained from around 180 million T cells. Among almost 400 genotyped donors of the cohort, an average of around 240,000 unique TCR beta nucleotide sequences were sequenced per donor, roughly 20% of them non-productive. To study patterns of TCR occurrence, a later analysis re-analyzed previously published TCR beta repertoires from 650 to 750 donors and added high-resolution HLA genotyping. Roughly 300 gigabases of sequencing data and approximately 85 million unique TCR sequences were included in an early release covering around 650 HLA-typed donors. In addition to the first cohort of 666 subjects, a separate validation cohort of under 150 different subjects was used. The study profiled the T cell repertoires of hundreds of subjects by immunosequencing and related them to cytomegalovirus serostatus. A handful of DR-DQ haplotypes were handled as single units for association and clustering because linkage in the cohort was strong. Every repertoire in the discovery cohort had been generated on one and the same sequencing platform. Class I and class II HLA loci were covered by the typing at four-digit resolution. Of the roughly 420 genotyped donors, roughly 80% were placed in the genetic ancestry cluster associated with self-reported Caucasian donors. Alongside the repertoire data, information on donor age, sex, ethnicity and CMV serostatus was compiled. The number of typed donors differed by locus: roughly 620-640 for A, B, C, DRB1 and DQB1; some 540 for DQA1; over 600 for DPA1; and 400 to 480 for DPB1. In a later genetic analysis, genome-wide SNP genotypes for about three fifths of the roughly 670 donors were used, and that subset was treated as a discovery cohort. An earlier analysis of 587 of the donors used high-throughput TCR beta sequencing to judge whether each TCR beta V gene segment behaved as functional or pseudogenic. High-throughput TCR immunosequencing, statistical association of individual TCRs with disease status, and machine learning were combined to predict cytomegalovirus infection status. The later analysis used no new phenotypic data to find candidate immune exposures, relying instead on TCR beta sequences and their occurrence across donors. The study aimed to test whether signatures of past pathogen exposure could be identified by cataloging public T cell receptors.

The cohort consisted of 666 healthy bone marrow donors. At the time of sampling, all cohort members were nominally healthy, though unrecorded immune exposures were likely present. The donor was CMV seropositive and belonged to the group of 250 to 300 seropositive cohort members. Every donor gave a peripheral blood sample, and the peripheral blood mononuclear cells from that sample were used for TCR beta sequencing. The Qiagen DNeasy Blood Extraction Kit was used to extract genomic DNA from the blood cell samples. The paper as a whole reports these results and caveats: Linkage disequilibrium might explain the correlated functional status among segregating V segments, but an unknown experimental factor could not be excluded. Because the 87-base-pair reads could not distinguish some IMGT-functional V segments, including TRBV6-2 and TRBV6-3, those segments were excluded. According to a later analysis, most CMV-associated TCR beta chains appeared to be HLA-restricted, and the HLA associations seemed to be driven largely by CMV exposure. An earlier analysis of around 540 of the donors showed that most TCR beta V segments appeared in productive rearrangements either about 90% or about 30% of the time, which broadly matched IMGT annotations. While some public TCRs were present in many individuals, most TCR sequences turned up only very rarely across donors. In this cohort, only TCR beta chains were sequenced, and detectable features were limited by the absence of alpha or paired-chain data. Compared with the roughly 710-donor mean, donors in an Asian-associated ancestry cluster had fewer N-insertions in productive TCRs, according to a later genetic analysis. In vitro tests confirmed that a few of the cytomegalovirus-associated TCR beta chains recognize cytomegalovirus antigens. For the cohort, immune exposure information was limited to CMV serostatus. The study listed 150 to 200 TCR beta chains as associated with cytomegalovirus. Assigning TCR associations to individual alleles was difficult when HLA alleles, especially DR and DQ, strongly co-occurred. The classifier was reported to diagnose cytomegalovirus status with high specificity and sensitivity in both the original cohort and the validation cohort. The presence/absence analyses assumed that sequencing depth was roughly uniform across donors, and that assumption may not be true. A later genetic analysis associated a missense DCLRE1C variant with V-gene and J-gene trimming of TCR beta chains, and an independent cohort replicated the association. According to a later analysis, parvovirus B19, influenza, CMV and Epstein-Barr virus appeared linked to several top co-occurrence clusters. At a false discovery rate of 0.05, a later analysis linked about 17,000 TCR beta sequences to specific HLA alleles. A later analysis found that HLA-associated TCR beta chains were more clonally expanded and had lower generation probabilities than equally common non-associated chains. In a later analysis, the rate of TCR association differed among HLA loci, with DRB1 alleles having the most associated TCRs and HLA-C alleles having the fewest. A cluster of highly shared sequence variants was judged likely to represent a technical artifact of the sequencing pipeline. Because some donors lacked HLA typing at each locus, the association tests relied only on the typed subset. According to the authors, the approach could potentially be generalized to other disease states and immunological phenotypes. About 17 rarely observed V segments, including chromosome 9 orphons, were excluded from the earlier analysis of several hundred of the donors because counts were too low. A further reported finding was that TCR beta sequences accurately predicted the HLA-A and HLA-B alleles for most subjects in the first cohort.

CDR1 and CDR2 (MGHRA, YSYEKL) derive from the germline V gene. From cysteine to phenylalanine, the CDR3 is 15 amino acids long. This entry keeps only the CDR3 DNA: 45 bases, framed from base 1. V is trimmed back by 0 bases and J by 7 bases, and the junction contains 8 bases that no gene match accounts for. The method behind the library was the immunoSEQ multiplex PCR assay. For the multiplex PCR, a mixture combining 60 forward primers for TCR Vbeta segments and 13 reverse primers for TCR Jbeta segments was used. Amplification of the CDR3 region of rearranged TCR beta genes was performed with a multiplex PCR assay on genomic DNA. The Illumina HiSeq System was used to sequence the amplified TCR beta libraries as 87-base-pair reads. Per the original workflow: In a later analysis, some 80 million unique TCR beta chains were counted across the 650 to 700 repertoires, and around 10 million of these chains were shared by at least two donors. To remove PCR and sequencing errors, raw reads were error-corrected and collapsed into unique sequences using a nearest-neighbor algorithm that merged closely related sequences. Alignment of CDR3 sequences to IMGT reference sequences was used to assign V, D and J gene segments. For a sequence to be retained, a match of at least six nucleotides was required to both a V gene segment and a J gene segment. A rearrangement was called productive if the CDR3 had no stop codons and remained in frame with V and J, and every other rearrangement was called non-productive. CDR3 was defined by IMGT convention, running from the second conserved V-encoded cysteine to the conserved J-encoded phenylalanine. The earlier analysis of approximately 500 of the donors excluded sequences that lacked an unambiguous match to a single V gene segment. In an earlier analysis of several hundred of the donors, a V segment was called functional when productive rearrangements were above 56.7%, and segregating when the standard deviation between donors exceeded 5%. To diagnose cytomegalovirus status from the catalog of TCR beta chain sequences, a statistical classification framework was built. A later analysis assigned V and J genes by comparing TCR nucleotide sequences with IMGT/GENE-DB human TR gene sequences. A later analysis assigned CDR3 sequences and most-parsimonious VDJ recombination scenarios with the TCRdist pipeline. In a later analysis, each TCR beta chain was defined by its CDR3 amino acid sequence together with its V-gene family, and reads lacking a unique V-gene family were excluded. To address suspected cross-contamination and a sequencing artifact, a later analysis removed around 600 highly shared, low-generation-probability nucleotide sequences. For each public chain, a later analysis derived a clonal expansion index from normalized ranks of inferred template counts within each repertoire. Generation probabilities in a later analysis came from a VDJ recombination model fitted to out-of-frame rearrangements, and those results were checked against IGoR. In a later analysis, hypergeometric tests were used to score TCR-TCR, TCR-HLA and TCR-CMV co-occurrence, with a repertoire-size bias correction applied to TCR pairs. A later analysis estimated false discovery rates by permuting HLA or CMV assignments 20 times. In a later analysis, co-occurring TCRs were grouped with DBSCAN, and TCRdist sequence similarity was added when clustering was performed within HLA-allele-positive subsets. Repertoires with fewer than 30,000 or more than 120,000 public chains were left out of co-occurrence clustering, as were roughly five repertoires with anomalous nucleotide sharing. As stored in TCRdb, this immuneACCESS dataset retains in-frame rearrangements with V and J assigned. A fraction of the clones does not appear; measured against another copy, unresolved V genes explain less than half of the discrepancy, and the remainder lacks a known reason. V and J calls and clone size follow that table, whereas D and trimming were derived from the DNA. This sample lists approximately 240,000 clones; roughly 87% were detected once. The ten biggest clones cover 5% to 6.5% of the sample.

As for this clone: The antigen it recognizes is unknown. Base qualities were left out, and no much larger clone turns up one base away.

Input material: PBMCs. This clonotype originated in a woman aged 40 to 55 in good health and CMV-seropositive. This receptor chain uses TRBV4-1 and TRBJ2-7, with TRBD2 matching 8 junction bases. The sequence in DNA is TGCGCCAGCAGCCAAGATTTATCGGGAGGGCGAGAGCAGTACTTC. Its translation reads: CASSQDLSGGREQYF.